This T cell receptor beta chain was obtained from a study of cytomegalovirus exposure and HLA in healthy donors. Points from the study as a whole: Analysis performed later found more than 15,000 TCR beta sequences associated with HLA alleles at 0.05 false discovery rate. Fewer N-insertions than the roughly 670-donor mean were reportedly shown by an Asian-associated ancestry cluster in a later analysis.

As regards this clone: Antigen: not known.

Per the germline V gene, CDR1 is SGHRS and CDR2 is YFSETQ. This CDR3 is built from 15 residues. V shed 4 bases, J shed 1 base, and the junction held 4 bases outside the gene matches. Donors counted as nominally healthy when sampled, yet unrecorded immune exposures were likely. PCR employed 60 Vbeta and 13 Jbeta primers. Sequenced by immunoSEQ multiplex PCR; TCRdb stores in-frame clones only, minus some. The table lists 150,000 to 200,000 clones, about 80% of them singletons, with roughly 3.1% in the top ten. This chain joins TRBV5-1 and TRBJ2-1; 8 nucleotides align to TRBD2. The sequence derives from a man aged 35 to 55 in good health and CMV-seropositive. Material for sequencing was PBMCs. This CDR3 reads CASSPGGGSYNEQFF. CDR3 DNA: TGCGCCAGCAGCCCGGGGGGGGGTTCCTACAATGAGCAGTTCTTC.